Listed below are T cell receptor beta chains from one sample, sequenced in a study of T cells in Graves' hyperthyroidism and ophthalmopathy. Via MiXCR, TCRdb re-called the multiplex PCR reads, giving one row per CDR3 protein. The sample carries about 570,000 distinct CDR3 sequences, around 46% recorded once. Sequencing was carried out using peripheral blood or thyroid tissue (not recorded which). The receptors were gathered from an adult woman with Graves' disease, either hyperthyroidism or ophthalmopathy (not recorded which). CDR3s include the opening cysteine and the closing phenylalanine or tryptophan. Fields, in order: D gene, J gene, V gene, clone size, CDR3 DNA, CDR3 protein. The D gene is left open where the match is weak. Rows give clone size only sometimes, using once, few, many, or a class for an expanded clone.

d_gene: -
j_gene: TRBJ1-1
v_gene: TRBV25-1
abundance: -
CDR3nt: TGTGCCAGCAGTGAATATCGGGCCTCCACGGGTGAAGCTTTCTTT
CDR3aa: CASSEYRASTGEAFF

d_gene: -
j_gene: TRBJ1-2
v_gene: TRBV28
abundance: -
CDR3nt: TGTGCCAGCAGCATGGATAGGGGCCCGTATGGCTACACCTTC
CDR3aa: CASSMDRGPYGYTF

d_gene: -
j_gene: TRBJ1-1
v_gene: TRBV5-1
abundance: many
CDR3nt: TGCGCCAGCAGCCCGGGACATGAAGCTTTCTTT
CDR3aa: CASSPGHEAFF

d_gene: -
j_gene: TRBJ1-3
v_gene: TRBV19
abundance: -
CDR3nt: TGTGCCAGTAGAACGGACACCCCGAACACCATATATTTT
CDR3aa: CASRTDTPNTIYF

d_gene: -
j_gene: TRBJ1-4
v_gene: TRBV20-1
abundance: -
CDR3nt: TGCAGTGCTAGGGGGTTTGGAGAAAAACTGTTTTTT
CDR3aa: CSARGFGEKLFF

d_gene: -
j_gene: TRBJ1-6
v_gene: TRBV11-2
abundance: -
CDR3nt: TGTGCCAGCAGCTCCCCCGAATCCCCTAGAGGCCTCCACTTT
CDR3aa: CASSSPESPRGLHF

d_gene: TRBD1
j_gene: TRBJ1-5
v_gene: TRBV6-5
abundance: few
CDR3nt: TGTGCCAGCAGTTACACAGGGGGCTTAGGCAATCAGCCCCAGCATTTT
CDR3aa: CASSYTGGLGNQPQHF

d_gene: -
j_gene: TRBJ2-7
v_gene: TRBV19
abundance: many
CDR3nt: TGTGCCAGTAGCGGGAGCTCGTTCAGCTCCTACGAGCAGTACTTC
CDR3aa: CASSGSSFSSYEQYF

d_gene: TRBD1
j_gene: TRBJ2-7
v_gene: TRBV7-9
abundance: few
CDR3nt: TGTGCCAGCAGCTTGGGACAGGTTCGCGAGCAGTACTTC
CDR3aa: CASSLGQVREQYF

d_gene: TRBD1
j_gene: TRBJ2-5
v_gene: TRBV7-9
abundance: -
CDR3nt: TGTGCCAGCAGTCGGGACAGGGGATGGGGAGAGACCCAGTACTTC
CDR3aa: CASSRDRGWGETQYF

d_gene: -
j_gene: TRBJ1-1
v_gene: TRBV3-1
abundance: -
CDR3nt: TGTGCCAGCAGCCAAGGGAAGTGGCAGTCGAACACTGAAGCTTTCTTT
CDR3aa: CASSQGKWQSNTEAFF

d_gene: TRBD1
j_gene: TRBJ2-7
v_gene: TRBV11-1
abundance: -
CDR3nt: TGTGCCAGCAGCCCGGCCGGGACAGGGGGCCGCGAGCAGTACTTC
CDR3aa: CASSPAGTGGREQYF

d_gene: -
j_gene: TRBJ1-5
v_gene: TRBV29-1
abundance: many
CDR3nt: TGCAGCGTCCTCGGTGCGGGCAATCAGCCCCAGCATTTT
CDR3aa: CSVLGAGNQPQHF

d_gene: TRBD1
j_gene: TRBJ1-5
v_gene: TRBV6-1
abundance: few
CDR3nt: TGTGCCAGCAGCCATGAGATAGGGACAGGATCCCAGCCCCAGCATTTT
CDR3aa: CASSHEIGTGSQPQHF

d_gene: -
j_gene: TRBJ2-5
v_gene: TRBV9
abundance: many
CDR3nt: TGTGCCAGCAGCCCCAGCCCGGGGGGCTACCAAGAGACCCAGTACTTC
CDR3aa: CASSPSPGGYQETQYF

d_gene: -
j_gene: TRBJ1-3
v_gene: TRBV7-9
abundance: -
CDR3nt: TGTGCCAGCAGCTTCTCCTCCGCTGGAAACACCATATATTTT
CDR3aa: CASSFSSAGNTIYF

d_gene: -
j_gene: TRBJ1-5
v_gene: TRBV2
abundance: -
CDR3nt: TGTGCCAGCAGTTCTACTAGCGGGAGAAGGCAAGAGACCCAGCATTTT
CDR3aa: CASSSTSGRRQETQHF

d_gene: -
j_gene: TRBJ1-1
v_gene: TRBV7-8
abundance: few
CDR3nt: TGTGCCAGCAGCTTAGCGAGTTTGGACACTGAAGCTTTCTTT
CDR3aa: CASSLASLDTEAFF

d_gene: TRBD1
j_gene: TRBJ2-5
v_gene: TRBV7-8
abundance: many
CDR3nt: TGTGCCAGCAGCCGAAGGGACAGGGCACTGGAGACCCAGTACTTC
CDR3aa: CASSRRDRALETQYF

d_gene: TRBD1
j_gene: TRBJ1-6
v_gene: TRBV10-3
abundance: -
CDR3nt: TGTGCCATCAGTGATACAGGGGGGAATTCACCCCTCCACTTT
CDR3aa: CAISDTGGNSPLHF

d_gene: -
j_gene: TRBJ1-1
v_gene: TRBV19
abundance: -
CDR3nt: TGTGCCAGTAGTAACCCTCTACGGGTGGTGAACACTGAAGCTTTCTTT
CDR3aa: CASSNPLRVVNTEAFF

d_gene: -
j_gene: TRBJ2-7
v_gene: TRBV15
abundance: many
CDR3nt: TGTGCCACCAGTAGGGGCTACGAGCAGTACTTC
CDR3aa: CATSRGYEQYF

d_gene: -
j_gene: TRBJ1-2
v_gene: TRBV7-8
abundance: many
CDR3nt: TGTGCCAGCAGCCTCGGGACCGGGAGGGGCGGCTACACCTTC
CDR3aa: CASSLGTGRGGYTF

d_gene: -
j_gene: TRBJ2-7
v_gene: TRBV10-3
abundance: -
CDR3nt: TGTGCCATCAGTGAAAAAAACAGGGGACTGTCAGACTACGAGCAGTACTTC
CDR3aa: CAISEKNRGLSDYEQYF

d_gene: TRBD1
j_gene: TRBJ1-4
v_gene: TRBV12-3/TRBV12-4
abundance: many
CDR3nt: TGTGCCAGCAGTCCTCGACAGGGAGTCCGTGAAAAACTGTTTTTT
CDR3aa: CASSPRQGVREKLFF

d_gene: -
j_gene: TRBJ1-6
v_gene: TRBV12-3/TRBV12-4
abundance: few
CDR3nt: TGTGCCAGCAGTTTCCCGGATTCACCCCTCCACTTT
CDR3aa: CASSFPDSPLHF

d_gene: TRBD1
j_gene: TRBJ1-5
v_gene: TRBV5-8
abundance: -
CDR3nt: TGTGCCAGCAGCTTGGGGACAGGTGGGCAAGAGACCCAGCATTTT
CDR3aa: CASSLGTGGQETQHF

d_gene: -
j_gene: TRBJ1-1
v_gene: TRBV3-1
abundance: many
CDR3nt: TGTGCCAGCAGCCAAAGGGGCGCTGAAGCTTTCTTT
CDR3aa: CASSQRGAEAFF

d_gene: -
j_gene: TRBJ1-1
v_gene: TRBV7-3
abundance: many
CDR3nt: TGTGCCAGCAGCCACGGGGGACGAGGTGAAGCTTTCTTT
CDR3aa: CASSHGGRGEAFF

d_gene: -
j_gene: TRBJ1-6
v_gene: TRBV27
abundance: few
CDR3nt: TGTGCCAGCAGTTCCACCATTCCGGGTCAAATGGATAATTCACCCCTCCACTTT
CDR3aa: CASSSTIPGQMDNSPLHF

d_gene: -
j_gene: TRBJ2-7
v_gene: TRBV15
abundance: -
CDR3nt: TGTGCCACCAGCAGAGGAAATCCTAGGGGTCCGTCCTACGAGCAGTACTTC
CDR3aa: CATSRGNPRGPSYEQYF

d_gene: -
j_gene: TRBJ1-1
v_gene: TRBV6-6
abundance: few
CDR3nt: TGTGCCAGCAGCTCGTACTCCTTGATGAACACTGAAGCTTTCTTT
CDR3aa: CASSSYSLMNTEAFF

d_gene: TRBD1
j_gene: TRBJ1-2
v_gene: TRBV7-3
abundance: few
CDR3nt: TGTGCCAGCAGCCACGGACAGGGGGTGGCCTACACCTTC
CDR3aa: CASSHGQGVAYTF

d_gene: TRBD1
j_gene: TRBJ1-2
v_gene: TRBV6-5
abundance: -
CDR3nt: TGTGCCAGCAGTCAAATACGTCCCGGGACAGGGGTAAAGGTGGCTGGCTACACCTTC
CDR3aa: CASSQIRPGTGVKVAGYTF

d_gene: -
j_gene: TRBJ2-7
v_gene: TRBV5-1
abundance: many
CDR3nt: TGCGCCAGCAGCTTGGGAGCTACTTCGTCCTACGAGCAGTACTTC
CDR3aa: CASSLGATSSYEQYF

d_gene: -
j_gene: TRBJ1-5
v_gene: TRBV20-1
abundance: -
CDR3nt: TGCAGTGCTAGGACAGTCCTCAATCAGCCCCAGCATTTT
CDR3aa: CSARTVLNQPQHF

d_gene: -
j_gene: TRBJ2-5
v_gene: TRBV9
abundance: few
CDR3nt: TGTGCCAGCAGCGCCAGGGCAGGCGTTGAGACCCAGTACTTC
CDR3aa: CASSARAGVETQYF